These 30 T cell receptor beta chains were all obtained from the same sample, sequenced in a study of regulatory T cells in long-lasting Graves disease. CDR3-region Arm-PCR and iRepertoire HTBI primers produced the TCR beta libraries. TCRdb processed the multiplex PCR reads anew with MiXCR; each CDR3 protein has one entry. This table has under 250,000 distinct CDR3 sequences, roughly a fifth appearing once. This sample's time point: newly diagnosed GD, antithyroid drugs for less than 3 months. PBMCs provided the RNA from which the TCR library was made. The sequenced sample was peripheral blood mononuclear cells (PBMCs), obtained at new diagnosis, from a patient treated with antithyroid drugs. The receptor set was obtained from a female donor with Graves disease.

The chain has TRBV20-1 and TRBJ1-3; D ambiguous. This CDR3 spans 13 amino acids. V lost 6 bases and J 0 bases, leaving 9 bases between the germline ends. Germline lookup yields CDR1 DFQATT and CDR2 SNEGSKA (reference sequence). The CDR3 protein is CSAQETSGNTIYF. The CDR3 nucleotides read TGCAGTGCGCAGGAGACCTCTGGAAACACCATATATTTT.

This clonotype was seen more than once but under ten times. The chain uses TRBV20-1 and TRBJ1-1; 7 positions match TRBD1. V was clipped by 6 bases and J by 0 bases; unmatched bases: 10. CDR3 length: 15 residues. Germline V gene lookup returns CDR1 DFQATT and CDR2 SNEGSKA (reference sequence). The CDR3 coding sequence is TGCAGTGCGCGGGACAGCGGAAACATGAACACTGAAGCTTTCTTT. It translates to CSARDSGNMNTEAFF.

This clonotype was seen at least ten times. The V gene is TRBV12-3 or TRBV12-4, the J gene TRBJ2-5, with 9 bases lining up with TRBD1. The CDR3 is 15 residues long. The junction had 9 bases not matched to a gene; V was cut back by 4 bases and J by 6 bases. The CDR3 nucleotides read TGTGCCAGCAGTTCGGCGACAGGGGGTATGCAGACCCAGTACTTC. Translated, it gives CASSSATGGMQTQYF.

Regarding this clonotype: Given a far larger clone just one base away, this is likely a sequencing read error. The chain employs TRBV9 and TRBJ2-1; 12 positions agree with TRBD2. CDR1 and CDR2 (germline): SGDLS, YYNGEE. There are 20 residues in the CDR3. Losses at the gene ends were 5 bases for V and 0 bases for J; bases not matched to a gene: 15. The CDR3 DNA reads as TGTGCCAGCAGTAAGACTAGCGGGGGAATGTGGGCCTCCTCCTACAATGAGCAGTTCTTC. As protein: CASSKTSGGMWASSYNEQFF. Variable domain in full (rest from reference TRBV9 and TRBJ2-1): DSGVTQTPKHLITATGQRVTLRCSPRSGDLSVYWYQQSLDQGLQFLIQYYNGEERAKGNILERFSAQQFPDLHSELNLSSLELGDSALYFCASSKTSGGMWASSYNEQFFGPGTRLTVL.

This clonotype was detected many times. The chain joins TRBV6-1 to TRBJ1-1, with D perhaps matching TRBD1 (6 bases). Germline assignment: CDR1 MNHNS and CDR2 SASEGT. V dropped 6 bases and J dropped 1 base, with 12 bases sitting between them. The CDR3 length is 14 residues. The chain's CDR3 is CASRDRGENTEAFF. CDR3 coding DNA: TGTGCCAGCAGGGACAGAGGGGAGAACACTGAAGCTTTCTTT.

This clonotype was recorded many times. The rearrangement links TRBV2 to TRBJ2-1; D may match TRBD1 or TRBD2 (5 bases each). CDR1 and CDR2 from the germline V gene are SNHLY and FYNNEI. Trimming cost V 6 bases and J 6 bases, with 15 bases left between them. The CDR3 extends over 14 amino acids. This CDR3 is CASSEAGTLNEQFF. Here the CDR3 DNA reads TGTGCCAGCAGCGAGGCCGGGACCCTCAATGAGCAGTTCTTC.

This clonotype came up a few times. J is TRBJ1-2 and V is TRBV19, with a weak D call TRBD1 (5 bases). V was shortened by 11 bases and J by 8 bases, with 21 bases between the two germline ends. Germline CDR1 is LNHDA and CDR2 is SQIVND (reference sequence). The CDR3 has 13 residues. In nucleotides, the CDR3 is TGTGCCGTAGACAGTTCTCCGCCCAGCGGCTACACCTTC. Translating gives CAVDSSPPSGYTF.

At least ten counts were recorded for this clonotype. The V call is TRBV29-1, the J call TRBJ2-3; D may be TRBD1 (6 bases). Per the germline V gene, CDR1 is SQVTM and CDR2 is ANQGSEA. Trimming shortened V by 4 bases and J by 2 bases, and 16 bases separated the two germline ends. This CDR3 is built from 15 residues. The CDR3 loop is CSVGLTGTSTDTQYF. CDR3 bases: TGCAGCGTTGGACTCACAGGGACCTCCACAGATACGCAGTATTTT.

This clonotype was found many times. This chain uses TRBV20-1 with TRBJ2-3; 7 bases map to TRBD2. The CDR3 has 14 residues. The germline V gene encodes CDR1 DFQATT and CDR2 SNEGSKA (reference sequence). CDR3 DNA: TGCAGCCTCACCCCGGGGGGTAGCACAGATACGCAGTATTTT. This sequence encodes CSLTPGGSTDTQYF.

This clonotype was observed at least ten times. The chain recombines TRBV3-1 with TRBJ2-1, with 8 bases fitting TRBD2. Germline CDR1 LGHDT, CDR2 YNNKEL (reference sequence). Germline trimming cut 4 bases from V and 4 bases from J; bases unmatched to any gene: 9. The CDR3 runs to 16 residues. The CDR3 DNA reads as TGTGCCAGCAGCCCCTCGGCTAGCGGGTTGTACAATGAGCAGTTCTTC. Translation: CASSPSASGLYNEQFF.

This clonotype has ten or more counts. The chain joins TRBV20-1 to TRBJ2-3; D remains unclear. The CDR3 sequence is 11 residues long. CDR1 is DFQATT and CDR2 is SNEGSKA in the germline V gene (reference sequence). Between the trimmed V and J ends, which lost 6 bases and 4 bases, there was a span of 8 bases. CDR3 region: CSALTADTQYF. The CDR3 DNA sequence: TGCAGTGCGCTGACGGCAGATACGCAGTATTTT.

V is TRBV10-3 and J is TRBJ1-1, with D unresolved. Germline loops: CDR1 ENHRY, CDR2 SYGVKD. CDR3 size: 13 residues. The ends were cut back, 8 bases at V and 1 base at J, with 11 bases in the middle. Here the CDR3 reads CAIHGQKNTEAFF. CDR3 DNA: TGTGCCATCCATGGGCAGAAGAACACTGAAGCTTTCTTT.

In this sample, this clonotype turned up many times. The V gene is TRBV10-2, the J gene TRBJ2-7, with TRBD2 identical over 14 bases. In germline, CDR1 is WSHSY, CDR2 SAAADI. V lost 8 bases, J lost 3 bases, and 0 bases stayed unmatched. The CDR3 is 13 residues long. Here the CDR3 reads CASGTSGSYEQYF. DNA for the CDR3: TGCGCCAGCGGGACTAGCGGGAGCTACGAGCAGTACTTC.

On this clonotype itself: This sequence may be a read error, since a much larger clone differs from it by one base. The chain couples TRBV10-3 to TRBJ1-1; the match to TRBD1 covers 7 bases. CDR1 is ENHRY, CDR2 SYGVKD, per germline. The CDR3 is 14 amino acids. J was trimmed by 1 base and V by 6 bases; bases with no gene match: 5. Here the CDR3 reads CAIRSQGKNTEAFF. CDR3 in DNA: TGTGCCATCAGGTCACAGGGGAAGAACACTGAAGCTTTCTTT.

This clonotype has at least ten counts. This rearrangement joins TRBV18 to TRBJ2-1; D is ambiguous. This CDR3 has 14 residues. Germline V gives CDR1 KGHSH, CDR2 LQKENI. V was clipped by 0 bases and J by 9 bases, with 12 bases between them. DNA for the CDR3: TGTGCCAGCTCACCACCTACACTATGGGTTGAGCAGTTCTTC. It encodes CASSPPTLWVEQFF.

This clonotype was found a few times. V gene TRBV2 combines with J gene TRBJ1-5; 9 nucleotides match TRBD1. The CDR3 has 18 residues. Germline V gene lookup returns CDR1 SNHLY and CDR2 FYNNEI. Trimming cost V 5 bases and J 0 bases; bases outside gene matches: 11. In nucleotides, the CDR3 is TGTGCCAGCAGTTACTCCGGGACAGGGCTATATAGCAATCAGCCCCAGCATTTT. This encodes CASSYSGTGLYSNQPQHF.

This clonotype appeared a few times. The chain has TRBV7-2 and TRBJ2-2; a possible D gene is TRBD2 (5 bases). The CDR3 runs to 19 residues. Trimming removed 2 bases at V and 4 bases at J, with 23 bases between. CDR1 and CDR2 from the germline V gene are SGHTA and FQGNSA. This chain's CDR3 is CASSLKVAWNKGGTGELFF. CDR3 nucleotide sequence: TGTGCCAGCAGCTTAAAGGTCGCTTGGAACAAAGGAGGCACCGGGGAGCTGTTTTTT.

This clonotype came up many times. This rearrangement joins TRBV15 to TRBJ2-5, with D perhaps matching TRBD2 (5 bases). CDR1 is LNHNV and CDR2 is YYDKDF in the germline V gene (reference sequence). This CDR3 spans 14 amino acids. The V end lost 0 bases, the J end lost 2 bases, and 7 bases lay between the germline ends. The CDR3 DNA is TGTGCCACCAGCAGAGATCGGGGACAAGAGACCCAGTACTTC. Protein: CATSRDRGQETQYF.

At least ten counts were recorded for this clonotype. J is TRBJ1-2 and V is TRBV13; possible D gene TRBD1, 6 bases. The germline V gene encodes CDR1 PRHDT and CDR2 FYEKMQ (reference sequence). The CDR3 extends over 16 amino acids. The germline V and J ends were trimmed by 5 bases and 8 bases, with 24 bases remaining between them. CDR3 coding DNA: TGTGCCAGCAGCCCACCCATCAGGTCGGGGGCAAGGGGCTACACCTTC. Its translation: CASSPPIRSGARGYTF.

This clonotype was counted many times. V is TRBV6-5 and J is TRBJ1-1; D not certain. V lost 2 bases and J 2 bases, leaving 18 bases between the germline ends. CDR1 is MNHEY and CDR2 is SVGAGI in the germline V gene. The CDR3 runs 17 residues. The CDR3 coding sequence is TGTGCCAGCAGTTACCCCACCCCGACTACCGTAAACACTGAAGCTTTCTTT. Translating gives CASSYPTPTTVNTEAFF.

The sample holds many counts of this clonotype. The chain employs TRBV27 and TRBJ1-3, with no clear D. V lost 3 bases and J 0 bases, leaving 9 bases between the germline ends. This CDR3 is 15 amino acids long. The germline CDR1 and CDR2 sequences are MNHEY and SMNVEV (reference sequence). CDR3 sequence: CASSFAGNSGNTIYF. The CDR3, as DNA: TGTGCCAGCAGTTTCGCGGGAAACTCTGGAAACACCATATATTTT.

This clonotype was counted ten times or more. The rearrangement uses TRBV7-2 and TRBJ2-3; D unresolved. CDR3 length equals 15 residues. Trimming took off 3 bases at V and 3 bases at J, with 13 bases between the two ends. In germline, CDR1 is SGHTA, CDR2 FQGNSA. Here the CDR3 reads CASSFIPQPTDTQYF. The CDR3 DNA follows: TGTGCCAGCAGCTTCATTCCACAACCTACAGATACGCAGTATTTT.

This clonotype showed up many times. The chain couples TRBV5-1 to TRBJ2-7; 7 bases are a match to TRBD1. The junction had 15 bases not matched to a gene; V was cut back by 4 bases and J by 2 bases. Germline loops: CDR1 SGHRS, CDR2 YFSETQ. This CDR3 region has 17 residues. The CDR3 region has the DNA TGCGCCAGCAGCCGCCCGTCCTCCGGGACAGAAACCTACGAGCAGTACTTC. This gives the protein CASSRPSSGTETYEQYF.

This clonotype was detected a few times. The rearrangement links TRBV13 to TRBJ2-6; perhaps TRBD1 as D (5 bases). Per germline, CDR1 PRHDT and CDR2 FYEKMQ (reference sequence). There are 16 residues in the CDR3. V was clipped by 8 bases and J by 0 bases, with 14 bases between them. The CDR3 nucleotides read TGTGCCAGCCTAGACAGCCGACTCTCTGGGGCCAACGTCCTGACTTTC. As protein: CASLDSRLSGANVLTF. The whole variable domain, filled in from reference TRBV13 and TRBJ2-6, reads AAGVIQSPRHLIKEKRETATLKCYPIPRHDTVYWYQQGPGQDPQFLISFYEKMQSDKGSIPDRFSAQQFSDYHSELNMSSLELGDSALYFCASLDSRLSGANVLTFGAGSRLTVL.

Many counts were recorded for this clonotype. This rearrangement joins TRBV29-1 to TRBJ1-2, with D perhaps matching TRBD1 (5 bases). Per the germline V gene, CDR1 is SQVTM and CDR2 is ANQGSEA. There are 13 residues in the CDR3. V shed 5 bases and J shed 0 bases, with 10 bases lying between them. The DNA for the CDR3 is TGCAGCGTTAAACGGGGCACTAACTATGGCTACACCTTC. This sequence encodes CSVKRGTNYGYTF. Variable domain in full (rest from reference TRBV29-1 and TRBJ1-2): SAVISQKPSRDICQRGTSLTIQCQVDSQVTMMFWYRQQPGQSLTLIATANQGSEATYESGFVIDKFPISRPNLTFSTLTVSNMSPEDSSIYLCSVKRGTNYGYTFGSGTRLTVV.

This clonotype was detected many times. The chain couples TRBV24-1 to TRBJ2-1; no clear D gene. The V gene's germline CDR1 is KGHDR and CDR2 SFDVKD. This CDR3 has 16 residues. V gave up 0 bases and J gave up 0 bases, with 8 bases separating them. CDR3 coding DNA: TGTGCCACCAGTGATTTGGCCCGAGCCTCCTACAATGAGCAGTTCTTC. Its translation: CATSDLARASYNEQFF.

Points on this clonotype: It is likely a read error: a sequence one base away is far more abundant. The chain joins TRBV18 to TRBJ2-1, with D uncertain. Germline lookup yields CDR1 KGHSH and CDR2 LQKENI. The V end lost 9 bases, the J end lost 10 bases, and 22 bases lay between the germline ends. CDR3 length equals 14 residues. The CDR3 nucleotides read TGTGCCAGTTTCGGACGTTTGAGCTCCTACGAGCAGTTCTTC. Translated, it gives CASFGRLSSYEQFF.

This clonotype was recorded many times. V is TRBV7-3 and J is TRBJ1-5; 9 nucleotides match TRBD1. Germline V gene data show CDR1 as SGHTA and CDR2 as FQGTGA. The junction had 9 bases not matched to a gene; V was cut back by 5 bases and J by 7 bases. The CDR3 spans 15 residues. The CDR3, as DNA: TGTGCCAGCAGCCCCACAGGGGGCCCAGGGCAGCCCCAGCATTTT. This sequence encodes CASSPTGGPGQPQHF.

This clonotype has ten or more counts. The genes are TRBV2 and TRBJ1-5, with 7 bases fitting TRBD1. CDR3 length: 14 residues. Germline V gene data show CDR1 as SNHLY and CDR2 as FYNNEI. V was pared by 8 bases and J by 4 bases, with 8 bases of the junction left unmatched. The CDR3 is CASCWQGGNQPQHF. The DNA for the CDR3 is TGTGCCAGCTGTTGGCAGGGGGGTAATCAGCCCCAGCATTTT.

This clonotype was picked up many times. The rearrangement links TRBV27 to TRBJ2-6; no clear D. Germline V CDR1 and CDR2: MNHEY, SMNVEV (reference sequence). Trimming removed 3 bases at V and 0 bases at J, with 9 bases between. The CDR3 runs 16 residues. The CDR3 here is CASSLSRRSGANVLTF. In DNA form, the CDR3 reads TGTGCCAGCAGTTTGTCGCGACGCTCTGGGGCCAACGTCCTGACTTTC.